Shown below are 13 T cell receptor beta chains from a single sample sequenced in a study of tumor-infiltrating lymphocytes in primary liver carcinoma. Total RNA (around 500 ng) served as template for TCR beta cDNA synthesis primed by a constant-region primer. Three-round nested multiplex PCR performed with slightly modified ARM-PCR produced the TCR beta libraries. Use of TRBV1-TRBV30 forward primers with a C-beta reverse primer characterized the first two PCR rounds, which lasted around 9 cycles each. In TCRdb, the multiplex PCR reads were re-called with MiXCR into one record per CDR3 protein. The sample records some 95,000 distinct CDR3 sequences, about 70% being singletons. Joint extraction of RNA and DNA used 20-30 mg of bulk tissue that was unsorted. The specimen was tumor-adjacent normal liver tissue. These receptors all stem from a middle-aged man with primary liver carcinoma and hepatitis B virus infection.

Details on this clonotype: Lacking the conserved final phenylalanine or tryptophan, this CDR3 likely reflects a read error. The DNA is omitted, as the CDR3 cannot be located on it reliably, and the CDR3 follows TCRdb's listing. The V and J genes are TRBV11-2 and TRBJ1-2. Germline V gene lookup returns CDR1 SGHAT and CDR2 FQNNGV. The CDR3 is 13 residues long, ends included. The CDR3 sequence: CASSPLWARSYIC.

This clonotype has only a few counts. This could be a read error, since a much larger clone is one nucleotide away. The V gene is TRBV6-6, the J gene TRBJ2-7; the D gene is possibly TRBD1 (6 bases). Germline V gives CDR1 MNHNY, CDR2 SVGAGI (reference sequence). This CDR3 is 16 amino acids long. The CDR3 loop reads CASSYLGDTISYGQYF. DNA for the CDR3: TGTGCCAGCAGTTACCTAGGGGACACTATCTCCTACGGGCAGTACTTC.

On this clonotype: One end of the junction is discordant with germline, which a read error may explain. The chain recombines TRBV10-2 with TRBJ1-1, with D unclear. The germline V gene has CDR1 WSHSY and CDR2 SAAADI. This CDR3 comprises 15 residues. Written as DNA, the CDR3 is TGCCCCAGCAGTGAGTCAAGCAGCCTGAACACTGAAGCTTTCTTT. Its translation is CPSSESSSLNTEAFF.

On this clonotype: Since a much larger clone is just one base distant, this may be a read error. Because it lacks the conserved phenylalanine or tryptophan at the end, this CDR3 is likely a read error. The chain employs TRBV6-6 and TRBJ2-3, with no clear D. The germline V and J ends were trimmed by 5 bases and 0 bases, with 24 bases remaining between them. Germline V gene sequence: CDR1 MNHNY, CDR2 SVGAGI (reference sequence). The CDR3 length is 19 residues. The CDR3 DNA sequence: TGTGCCAGCAGTACCCCTTCCCCTACGGCAGCTTCTAGCACAGATACGCAGTATTTG. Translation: CASSTPSPTAASSTDTQYL.

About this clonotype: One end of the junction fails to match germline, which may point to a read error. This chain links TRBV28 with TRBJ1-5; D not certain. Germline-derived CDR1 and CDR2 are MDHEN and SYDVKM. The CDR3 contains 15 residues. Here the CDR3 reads CTSSHRHSGNQPQHF. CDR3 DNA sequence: TGTACCAGCAGCCACCGCCACTCGGGCAATCAGCCCCAGCATTTT.

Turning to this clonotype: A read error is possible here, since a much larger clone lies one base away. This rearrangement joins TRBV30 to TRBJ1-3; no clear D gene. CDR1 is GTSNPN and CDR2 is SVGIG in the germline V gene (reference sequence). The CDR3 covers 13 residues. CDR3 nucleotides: TGTGCCCGGAGTCAGGAGGCTGGAAACACCATATATTTT. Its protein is CARSQEAGNTIYF.

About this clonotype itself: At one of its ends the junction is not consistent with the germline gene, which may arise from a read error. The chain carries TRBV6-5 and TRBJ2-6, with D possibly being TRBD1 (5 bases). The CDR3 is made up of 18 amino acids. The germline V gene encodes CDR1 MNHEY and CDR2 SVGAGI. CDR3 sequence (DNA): TGTGCCAACAGTCTTTGGACATGGATGAAAGCTGGGGCCAACGTCCTGATTTTC. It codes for CANSLWTWMKAGANVLIF.

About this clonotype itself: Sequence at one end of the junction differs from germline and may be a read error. The CDR3 DNA sequence: TGTGCCAACTATTTGGGAGGTGGCAGCTTCAATGTGACGTCGTCTAGCACGGATACGCAGTATTTT. Translation gives CANYLGGGSFNVTSSSTDTQYF. The chain employs TRBV11-2 and TRBJ2-3; maybe TRBD2 (6 bases). The CDR3 spans 22 residues. The germline V gene encodes CDR1 SGHAT and CDR2 FQNNGV.

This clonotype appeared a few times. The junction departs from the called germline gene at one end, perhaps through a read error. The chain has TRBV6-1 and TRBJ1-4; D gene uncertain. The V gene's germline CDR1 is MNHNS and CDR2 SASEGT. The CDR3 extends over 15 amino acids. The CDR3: CVSIDPKRPNEKLFF. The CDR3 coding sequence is TGTGTCAGCATTGATCCGAAGCGACCTAATGAAAAACTGTTTTTT.

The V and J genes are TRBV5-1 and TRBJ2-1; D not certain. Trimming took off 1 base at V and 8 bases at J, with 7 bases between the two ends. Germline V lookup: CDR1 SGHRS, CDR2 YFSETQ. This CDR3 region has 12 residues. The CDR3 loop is CASSLLGHEQFF. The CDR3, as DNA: TGCGCCAGCAGCTTGCTAGGACATGAGCAGTTCTTC.

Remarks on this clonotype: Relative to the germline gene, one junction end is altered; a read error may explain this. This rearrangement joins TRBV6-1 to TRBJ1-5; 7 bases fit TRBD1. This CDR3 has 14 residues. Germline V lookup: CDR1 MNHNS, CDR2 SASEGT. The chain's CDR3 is CASNERGQDQPHHF. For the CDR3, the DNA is TGTGCCAGCAATGAAAGAGGACAGGATCAGCCCCATCATTTT.

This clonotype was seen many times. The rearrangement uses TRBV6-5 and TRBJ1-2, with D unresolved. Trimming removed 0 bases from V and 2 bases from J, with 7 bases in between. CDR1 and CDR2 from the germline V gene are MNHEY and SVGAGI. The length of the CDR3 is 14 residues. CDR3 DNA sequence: TGTGCCAGCAGTTACTCGAGGGCCAACTATGGCTACACCTTC. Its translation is CASSYSRANYGYTF.

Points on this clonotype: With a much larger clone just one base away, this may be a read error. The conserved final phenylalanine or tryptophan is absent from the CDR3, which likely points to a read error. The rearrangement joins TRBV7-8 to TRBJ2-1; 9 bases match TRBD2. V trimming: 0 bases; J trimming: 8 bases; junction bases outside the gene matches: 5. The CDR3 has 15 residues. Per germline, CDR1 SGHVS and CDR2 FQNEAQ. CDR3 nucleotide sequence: TGTGCCAGCAGCTTAGCAGCTAGCGGGATAGATGAGCAGTTCCTC. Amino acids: CASSLAASGIDEQFL.